These 2 T cell receptor beta chains share one sample of origin, sequenced in a study of blood T cell repertoires in COVID-19. Here immunoSEQ multiplex PCR was the method, and the copy in TCRdb shows in-frame clones only, minus some. This table has 260,000 or so clones, roughly 85% appearing once. Source material: PBMCs or T cells enriched from blood (not recorded which). These receptors were taken from a woman aged 40-49 years who had been exposed to COVID-19.

The chain joins TRBV2 to TRBJ1-6; 9 nucleotides line up with TRBD1. The junction had 13 bases not matched to a gene; V was cut back by 6 bases and J by 4 bases. CDR3 length: 18 amino acids. Germline CDR1 and CDR2: SNHLY and FYNNEI. This CDR3 is CASSQIRTGGAYNSPLHF. Here the CDR3 DNA reads TGTGCCAGCAGCCAAATCCGTACAGGGGGCGCGTATAATTCACCCCTCCACTTT.

This chain connects TRBV4-1 to TRBJ2-7, with TRBD2 matching over 7 bases. Germline V gene sequence: CDR1 MGHRA, CDR2 YSYEKL. CDR3 length: 16 residues. Losses at the gene ends were 4 bases for V and 0 bases for J; bases not matched to a gene: 9. For the CDR3, the DNA is TGCGCCAGCAGCCGGGACGGGGGGACCAGCTCCTACGAGCAGTACTTC. Its protein product is CASSRDGGTSSYEQYF.